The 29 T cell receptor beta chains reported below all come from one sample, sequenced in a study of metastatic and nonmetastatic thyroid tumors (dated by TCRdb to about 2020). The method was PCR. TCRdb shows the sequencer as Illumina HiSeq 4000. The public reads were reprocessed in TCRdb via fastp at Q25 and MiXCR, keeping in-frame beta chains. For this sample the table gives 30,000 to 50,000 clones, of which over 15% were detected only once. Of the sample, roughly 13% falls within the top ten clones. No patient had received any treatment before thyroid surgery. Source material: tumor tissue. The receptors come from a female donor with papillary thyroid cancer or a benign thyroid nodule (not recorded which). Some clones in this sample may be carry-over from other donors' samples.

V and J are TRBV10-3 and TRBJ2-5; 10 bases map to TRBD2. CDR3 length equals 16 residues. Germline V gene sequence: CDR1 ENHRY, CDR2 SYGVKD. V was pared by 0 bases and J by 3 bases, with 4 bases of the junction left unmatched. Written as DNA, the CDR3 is TGTGCCATCAGTGAGTCAGCTAGCGGGGGTGAAGAGACCCAGTACTTC. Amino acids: CAISESASGGEETQYF.

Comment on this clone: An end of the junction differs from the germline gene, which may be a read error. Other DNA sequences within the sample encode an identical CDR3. This chain's CDR3 is CASSPSIQGASYEQYF. The CDR3 DNA follows: TGTGCCAGCAGCCCATCGATACAGGGGGCTTCCTACGAGCAGTACTTC. This chain joins TRBV5-1 and TRBJ2-7, with 9 bases lining up with TRBD1. Per germline, CDR1 SGHRS and CDR2 YFSETQ. This CDR3 is built from 16 residues.

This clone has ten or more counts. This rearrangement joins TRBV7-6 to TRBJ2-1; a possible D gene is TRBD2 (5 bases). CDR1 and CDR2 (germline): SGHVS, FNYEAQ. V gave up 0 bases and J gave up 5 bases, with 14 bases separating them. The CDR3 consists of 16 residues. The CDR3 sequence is CASSLAVARGNNEQFF. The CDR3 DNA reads TGTGCCAGCAGCTTAGCGGTGGCTCGGGGAAACAATGAGCAGTTCTTC. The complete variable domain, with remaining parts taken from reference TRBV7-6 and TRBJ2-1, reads GAGVSQSPRYKVTKRGQDVALRCDPISGHVSLYWYRQALGQGPEFLTYFNYEAQQDKSGLPNDRFSAERPEGSISTLTIQRTEQRDSAMYRCASSLAVARGNNEQFFGPGTRLTVL.

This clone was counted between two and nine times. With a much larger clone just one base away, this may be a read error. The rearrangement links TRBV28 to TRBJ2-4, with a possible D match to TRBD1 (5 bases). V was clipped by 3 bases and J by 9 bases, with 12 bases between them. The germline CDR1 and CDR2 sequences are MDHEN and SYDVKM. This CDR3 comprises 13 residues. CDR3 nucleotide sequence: TGTGCCAGCAGTTTCTCAGGGATGGTCATTCAGTACTTC. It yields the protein CASSFSGMVIQYF.

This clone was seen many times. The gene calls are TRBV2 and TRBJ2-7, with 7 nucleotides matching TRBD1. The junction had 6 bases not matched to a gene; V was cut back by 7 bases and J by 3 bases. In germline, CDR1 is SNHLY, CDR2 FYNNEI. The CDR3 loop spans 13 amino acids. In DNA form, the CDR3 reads TGTGCCAGCATTAGGACAGGTGTCTACGAGCAGTACTTC. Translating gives CASIRTGVYEQYF.

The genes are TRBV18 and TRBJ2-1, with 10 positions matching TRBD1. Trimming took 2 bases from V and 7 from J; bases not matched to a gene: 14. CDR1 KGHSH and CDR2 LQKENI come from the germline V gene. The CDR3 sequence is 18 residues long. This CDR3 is CASSPESPGTGVRNEQFF. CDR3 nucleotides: TGTGCCAGCTCACCAGAATCGCCCGGGACAGGGGTTCGGAATGAGCAGTTCTTC.

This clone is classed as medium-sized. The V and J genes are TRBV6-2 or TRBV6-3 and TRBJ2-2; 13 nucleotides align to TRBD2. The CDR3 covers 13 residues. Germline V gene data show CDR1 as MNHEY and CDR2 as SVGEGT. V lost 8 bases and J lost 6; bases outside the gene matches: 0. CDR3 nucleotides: TGTGCCAGCGGACTAGCGGGAGCCGGGGAGCTGTTTTTT. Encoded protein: CASGLAGAGELFF.

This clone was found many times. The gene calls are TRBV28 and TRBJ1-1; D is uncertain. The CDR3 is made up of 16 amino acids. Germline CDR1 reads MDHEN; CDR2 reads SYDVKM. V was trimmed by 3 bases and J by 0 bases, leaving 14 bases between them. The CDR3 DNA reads TGTGCCAGCAGTTTCCCGGCGAAGGGAATGAACACTGAAGCTTTCTTT. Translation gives CASSFPAKGMNTEAFF.

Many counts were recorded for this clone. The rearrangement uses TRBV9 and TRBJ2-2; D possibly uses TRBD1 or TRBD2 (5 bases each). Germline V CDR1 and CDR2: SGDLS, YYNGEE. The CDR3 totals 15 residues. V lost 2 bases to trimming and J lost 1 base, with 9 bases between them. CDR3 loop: CASSVEGLNTGELFF. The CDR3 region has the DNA TGTGCCAGCAGCGTTGAGGGGCTGAACACCGGGGAGCTGTTTTTT.

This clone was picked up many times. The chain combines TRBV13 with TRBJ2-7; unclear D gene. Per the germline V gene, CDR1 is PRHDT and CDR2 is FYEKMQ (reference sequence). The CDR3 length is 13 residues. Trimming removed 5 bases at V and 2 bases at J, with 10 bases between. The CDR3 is CASSLRNAYEQYF. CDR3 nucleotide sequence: TGTGCCAGCAGCCTCCGAAATGCCTACGAGCAGTACTTC.

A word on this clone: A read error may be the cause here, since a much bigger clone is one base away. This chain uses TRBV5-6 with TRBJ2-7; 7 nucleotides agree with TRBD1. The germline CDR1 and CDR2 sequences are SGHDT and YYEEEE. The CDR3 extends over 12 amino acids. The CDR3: CASSWGQGEHYF. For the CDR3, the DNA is TGTGCCAGCAGCTGGGGGCAGGGGGAGCATTACTTC.

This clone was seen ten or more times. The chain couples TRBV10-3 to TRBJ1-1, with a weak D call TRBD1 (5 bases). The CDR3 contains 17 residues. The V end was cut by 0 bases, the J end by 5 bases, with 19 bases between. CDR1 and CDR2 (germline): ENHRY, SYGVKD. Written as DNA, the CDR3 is TGTGCCATCAGTGAGTCTGCCTTATTAAGGGGAAAAACTGAAGCTTTCTTT. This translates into CAISESALLRGKTEAFF.

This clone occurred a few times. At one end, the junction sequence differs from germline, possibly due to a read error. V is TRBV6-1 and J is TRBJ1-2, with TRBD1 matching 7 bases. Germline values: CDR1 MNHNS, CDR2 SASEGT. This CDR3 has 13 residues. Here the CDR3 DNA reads TGTGCCAGCAGGGGACAGTTTAACTATGTCTACACCTTC. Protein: CASRGQFNYVYTF.

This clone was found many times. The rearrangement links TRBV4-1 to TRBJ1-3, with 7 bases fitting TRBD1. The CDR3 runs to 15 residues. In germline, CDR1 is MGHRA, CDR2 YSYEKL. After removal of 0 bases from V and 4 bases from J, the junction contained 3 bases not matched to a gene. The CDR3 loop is CASSQEDRAGNTIYF. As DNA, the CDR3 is TGCGCCAGCAGCCAAGAAGACAGGGCCGGAAACACCATATATTTT.

CDR3 in amino acids: CASSLIDGAHYGYTF. In nucleotides, the CDR3 is TGTGCCAGCAGCTTGATTGATGGGGCCCACTATGGCTACACCTTC. The chain is built from TRBV5-6 and TRBJ1-2; possible D gene TRBD1, 5 bases. The CDR3 runs 15 residues. From germline, CDR1 is SGHDT and CDR2 YYEEEE. The germline V and J ends were trimmed by 1 base and 3 bases, with 13 bases remaining between them.

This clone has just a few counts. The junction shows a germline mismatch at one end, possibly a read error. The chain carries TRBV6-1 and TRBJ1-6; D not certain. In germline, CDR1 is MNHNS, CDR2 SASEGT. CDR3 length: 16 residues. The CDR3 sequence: CASIEAPGCENSPLHF. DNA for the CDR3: TGTGCCAGCATTGAAGCGCCTGGGTGCGAGAATTCACCCCTCCACTTT.

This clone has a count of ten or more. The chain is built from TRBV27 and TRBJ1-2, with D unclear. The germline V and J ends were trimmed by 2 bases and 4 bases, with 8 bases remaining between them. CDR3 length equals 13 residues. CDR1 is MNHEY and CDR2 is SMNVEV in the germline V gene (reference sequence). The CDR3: CASSLRQSYGYTF. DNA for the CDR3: TGTGCCAGCAGTTTACGGCAGTCCTATGGCTACACCTTC.

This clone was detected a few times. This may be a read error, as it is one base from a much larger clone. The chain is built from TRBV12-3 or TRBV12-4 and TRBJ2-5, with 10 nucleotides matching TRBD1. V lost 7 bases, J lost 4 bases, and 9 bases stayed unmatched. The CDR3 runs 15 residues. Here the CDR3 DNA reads TGTGCCAGCACCGACGACAGGGGGCTACCAGAGACCCAGTACTTC. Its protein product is CASTDDRGLPETQYF.

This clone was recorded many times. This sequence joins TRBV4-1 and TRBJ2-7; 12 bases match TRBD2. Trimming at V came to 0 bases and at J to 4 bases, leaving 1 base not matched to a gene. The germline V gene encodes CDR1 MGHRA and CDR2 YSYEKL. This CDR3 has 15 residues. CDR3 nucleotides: TGCGCCAGCAGCCAAGAAGGGACTAGCGGGTACGAGCAGTACTTC. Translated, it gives CASSQEGTSGYEQYF.

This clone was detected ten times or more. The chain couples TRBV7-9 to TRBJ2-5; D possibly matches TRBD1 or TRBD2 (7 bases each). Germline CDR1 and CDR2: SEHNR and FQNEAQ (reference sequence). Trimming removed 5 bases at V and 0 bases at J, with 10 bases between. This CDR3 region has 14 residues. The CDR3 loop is CASSQGGYQETQYF. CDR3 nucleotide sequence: TGTGCCAGCAGCCAGGGGGGGTACCAAGAGACCCAGTACTTC.

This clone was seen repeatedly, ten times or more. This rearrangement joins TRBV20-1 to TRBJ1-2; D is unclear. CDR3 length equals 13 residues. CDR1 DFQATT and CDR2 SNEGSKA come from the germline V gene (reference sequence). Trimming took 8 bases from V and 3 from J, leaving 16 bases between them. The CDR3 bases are TGCAGTCCTCAGGCCCGGGAGGACTATGGCTACACCTTC. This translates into CSPQAREDYGYTF.

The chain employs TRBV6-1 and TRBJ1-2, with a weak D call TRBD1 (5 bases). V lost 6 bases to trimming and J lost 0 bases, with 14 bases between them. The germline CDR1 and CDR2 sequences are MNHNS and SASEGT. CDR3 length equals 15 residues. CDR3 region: CASSLGAGSNYGYTF. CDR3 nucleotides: TGTGCCAGCAGCCTCGGGGCAGGCTCTAACTATGGCTACACCTTC.

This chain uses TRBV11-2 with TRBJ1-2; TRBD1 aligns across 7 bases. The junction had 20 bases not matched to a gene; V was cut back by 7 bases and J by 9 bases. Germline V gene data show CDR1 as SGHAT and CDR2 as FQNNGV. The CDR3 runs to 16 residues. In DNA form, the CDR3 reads TGTGCCAGCATCCCCTACGGACAGGCCATCTTGTTTTGCTACACCTTC. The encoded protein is CASIPYGQAILFCYTF.

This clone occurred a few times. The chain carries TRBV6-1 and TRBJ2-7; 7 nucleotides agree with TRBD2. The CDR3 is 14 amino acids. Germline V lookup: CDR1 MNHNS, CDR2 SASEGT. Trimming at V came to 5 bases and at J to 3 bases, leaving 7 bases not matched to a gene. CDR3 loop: CASSRTSAVYEQYF. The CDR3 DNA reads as TGTGCCAGCAGTCGTACTAGCGCCGTCTACGAGCAGTACTTC.

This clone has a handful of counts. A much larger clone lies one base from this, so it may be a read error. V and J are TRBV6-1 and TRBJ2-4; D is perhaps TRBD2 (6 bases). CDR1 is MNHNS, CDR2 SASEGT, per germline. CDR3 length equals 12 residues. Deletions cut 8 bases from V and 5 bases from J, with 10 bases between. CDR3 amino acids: CASGGTENIQYF. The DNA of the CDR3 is TGTGCCAGCGGGGGGACTGAAAACATTCAGTACTTC.

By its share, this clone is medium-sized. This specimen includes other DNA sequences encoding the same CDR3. In DNA, the CDR3 is TGTGCCAGCAGCCTACAGGGTACCTACGAGCAGTACTTC. This sequence encodes CASSLQGTYEQYF. This chain links TRBV2 with TRBJ2-7, with TRBD1 as a possible D gene (6 bases). There are 13 residues in the CDR3. Trimming took off 6 bases at V and 2 bases at J, with 11 bases between the two ends. Germline lookup yields CDR1 SNHLY and CDR2 FYNNEI. Together with reference TRBV2 and TRBJ2-7, the CDR3 gives the full variable domain: EPEVTQTPSHQVTQMGQEVILRCVPISNHLYFYWYRQILGQKVEFLVSFYNNEISEKSEIFDDQFSVERPDGSNFTLKIRSTKLEDSAMYFCASSLQGTYEQYFGPGTRLTVT.

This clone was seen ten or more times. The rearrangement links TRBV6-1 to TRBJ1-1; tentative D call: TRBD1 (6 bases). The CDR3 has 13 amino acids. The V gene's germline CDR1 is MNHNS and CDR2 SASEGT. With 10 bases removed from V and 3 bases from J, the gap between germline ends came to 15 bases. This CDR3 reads CATQDRLYTEAFF. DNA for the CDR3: TGTGCCACCCAAGACAGGCTCTACACTGAAGCTTTCTTT.

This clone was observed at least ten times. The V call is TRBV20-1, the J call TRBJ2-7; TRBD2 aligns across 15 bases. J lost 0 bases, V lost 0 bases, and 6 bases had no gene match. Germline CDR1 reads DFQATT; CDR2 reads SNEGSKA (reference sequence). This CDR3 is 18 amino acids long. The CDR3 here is CSARELGTSGGSSYEQYF. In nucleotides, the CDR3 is TGCAGTGCTAGAGAACTCGGGACTAGCGGGGGGTCCTCCTACGAGCAGTACTTC.

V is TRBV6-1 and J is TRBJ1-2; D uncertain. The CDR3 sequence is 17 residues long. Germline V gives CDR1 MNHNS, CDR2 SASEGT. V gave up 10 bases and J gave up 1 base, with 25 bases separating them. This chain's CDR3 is CAITITALRLGNYGYTF. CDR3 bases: TGTGCCATCACAATAACAGCTCTGCGTCTCGGTAACTATGGCTACACCTTC.